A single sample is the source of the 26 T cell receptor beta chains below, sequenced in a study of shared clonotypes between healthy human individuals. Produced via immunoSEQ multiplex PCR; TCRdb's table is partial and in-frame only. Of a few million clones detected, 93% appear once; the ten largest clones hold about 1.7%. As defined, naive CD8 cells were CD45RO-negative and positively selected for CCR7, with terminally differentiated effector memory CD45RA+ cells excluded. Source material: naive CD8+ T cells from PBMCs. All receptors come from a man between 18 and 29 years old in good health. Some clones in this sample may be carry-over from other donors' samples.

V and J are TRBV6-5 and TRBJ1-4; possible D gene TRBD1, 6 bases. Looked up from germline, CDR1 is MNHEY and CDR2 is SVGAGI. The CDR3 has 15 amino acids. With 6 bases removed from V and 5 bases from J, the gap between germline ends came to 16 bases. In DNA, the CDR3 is TGTGCCAGCAGCTTGATGACAGGCGCGAATGAAAAACTGTTTTTT. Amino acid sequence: CASSLMTGANEKLFF.

DNA for the CDR3: TGTGCCAGCAGTATTCACCAAACTCTCGGACAGGGGGCGTTCGGTACGCAGTATTTT. Protein sequence: CASSIHQTLGQGAFGTQYF. The gene calls are TRBV27 and TRBJ2-3, with TRBD1 identical over 11 bases. CDR1 is MNHEY and CDR2 is SMNVEV in the germline V gene (reference sequence). The V and J ends lost 5 bases and 8 bases, in that order; junction bases with no gene match: 21. CDR3 length equals 19 residues.

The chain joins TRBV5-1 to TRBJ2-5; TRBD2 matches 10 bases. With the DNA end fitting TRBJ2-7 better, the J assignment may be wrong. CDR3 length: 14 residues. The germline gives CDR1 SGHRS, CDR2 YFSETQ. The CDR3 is CASTPAGGSYEQYF. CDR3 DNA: TGCGCCAGCACCCCAGCGGGAGGGTCCTACGAGCAGTACTTC.

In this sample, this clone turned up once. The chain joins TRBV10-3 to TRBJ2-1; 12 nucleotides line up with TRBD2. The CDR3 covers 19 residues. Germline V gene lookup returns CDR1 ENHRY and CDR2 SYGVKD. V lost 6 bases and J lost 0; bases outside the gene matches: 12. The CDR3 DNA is TGTGCCATCAGGAACGGGACTAGCGGGTTGAGGGGCTCCTACAATGAGCAGTTCTTC. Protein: CAIRNGTSGLRGSYNEQFF.

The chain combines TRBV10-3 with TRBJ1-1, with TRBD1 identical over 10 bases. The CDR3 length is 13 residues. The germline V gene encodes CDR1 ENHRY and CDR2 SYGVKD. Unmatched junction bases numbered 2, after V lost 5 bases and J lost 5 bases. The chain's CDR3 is CAISRDRGTEAFF. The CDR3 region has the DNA TGTGCCATCAGTCGGGACAGGGGAACTGAAGCTTTCTTT.

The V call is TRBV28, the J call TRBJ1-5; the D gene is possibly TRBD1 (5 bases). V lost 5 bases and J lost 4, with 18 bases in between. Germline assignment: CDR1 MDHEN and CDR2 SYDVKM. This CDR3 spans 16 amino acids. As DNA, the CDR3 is TGTGCCAGCAGTATCCTCAGGGTGGGTGGGAATCAGCCCCAGCATTTT. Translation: CASSILRVGGNQPQHF.

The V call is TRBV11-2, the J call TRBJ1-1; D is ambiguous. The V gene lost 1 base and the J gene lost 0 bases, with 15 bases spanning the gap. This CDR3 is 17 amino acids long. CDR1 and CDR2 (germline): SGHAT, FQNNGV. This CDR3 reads CASSLVGLPVMNTEAFF. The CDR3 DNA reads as TGTGCCAGCAGCTTAGTGGGTCTTCCAGTGATGAACACTGAAGCTTTCTTT.

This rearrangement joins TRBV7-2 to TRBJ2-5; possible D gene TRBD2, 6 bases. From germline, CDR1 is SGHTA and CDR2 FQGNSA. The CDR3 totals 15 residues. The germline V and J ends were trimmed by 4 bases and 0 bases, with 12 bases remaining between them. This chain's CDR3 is CASSYRDSYQETQYF. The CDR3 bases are TGTGCCAGCAGCTACCGGGACTCGTACCAAGAGACCCAGTACTTC.

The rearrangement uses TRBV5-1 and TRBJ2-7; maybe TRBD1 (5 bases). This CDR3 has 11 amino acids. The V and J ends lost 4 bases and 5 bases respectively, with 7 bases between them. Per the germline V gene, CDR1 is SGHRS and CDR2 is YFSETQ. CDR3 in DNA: TGCGCCAGCAGCGACAGAGACGAGCAGTACTTC. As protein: CASSDRDEQYF. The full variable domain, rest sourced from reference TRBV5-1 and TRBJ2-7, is KAGVTQTPRYLIKTRGQQVTLSCSPISGHRSVSWYQQTPGQGLQFLFEYFSETQRNKGNFPGRFSGRQFSNSRSEMNVSTLELGDSALYLCASSDRDEQYFGPGTRLTVT.

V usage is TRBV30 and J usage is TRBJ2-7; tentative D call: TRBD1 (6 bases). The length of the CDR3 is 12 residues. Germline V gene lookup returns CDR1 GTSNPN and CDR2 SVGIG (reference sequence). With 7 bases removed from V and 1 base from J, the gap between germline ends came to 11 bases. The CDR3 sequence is CASDRRSYEQYF. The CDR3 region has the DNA TGTGCCTCCGACAGGCGTTCCTACGAGCAGTACTTC.

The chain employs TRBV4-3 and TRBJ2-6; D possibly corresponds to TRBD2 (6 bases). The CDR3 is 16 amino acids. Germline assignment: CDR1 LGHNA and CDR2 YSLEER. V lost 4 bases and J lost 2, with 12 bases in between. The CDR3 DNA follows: TGCGCCAGCAGCCTAATGTGGGGGGCTGGGGCCAACGTCCTGACTTTC. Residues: CASSLMWGAGANVLTF.

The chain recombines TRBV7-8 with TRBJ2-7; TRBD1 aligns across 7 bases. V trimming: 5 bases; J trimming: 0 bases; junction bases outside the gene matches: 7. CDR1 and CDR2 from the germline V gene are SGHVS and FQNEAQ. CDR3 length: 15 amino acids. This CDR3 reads CASSIQGKSSYEQYF. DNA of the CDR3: TGTGCCAGCAGCATACAGGGGAAAAGCTCCTACGAGCAGTACTTC.

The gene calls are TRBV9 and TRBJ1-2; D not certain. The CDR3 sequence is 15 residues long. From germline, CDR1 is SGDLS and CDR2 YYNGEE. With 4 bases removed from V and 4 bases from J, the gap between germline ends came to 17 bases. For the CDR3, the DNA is TGTGCCAGCAGCCCTAATGGAAATCTCTTCTATGGCTACACCTTC. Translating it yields CASSPNGNLFYGYTF.

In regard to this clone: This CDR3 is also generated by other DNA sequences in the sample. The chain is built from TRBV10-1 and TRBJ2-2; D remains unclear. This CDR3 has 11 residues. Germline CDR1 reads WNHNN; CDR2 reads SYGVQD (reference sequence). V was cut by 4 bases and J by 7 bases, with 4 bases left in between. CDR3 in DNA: TGCGCCAGCAGTGGAGGCGGGGAGCTGTTTTTT. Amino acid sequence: CASSGGGELFF.

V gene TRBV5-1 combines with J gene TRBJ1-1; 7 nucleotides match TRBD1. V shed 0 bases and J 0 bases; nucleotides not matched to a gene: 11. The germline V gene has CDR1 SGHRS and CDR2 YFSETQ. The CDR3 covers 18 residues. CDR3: CASSLDYATGLMNTEAFF. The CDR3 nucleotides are TGCGCCAGCAGCTTGGACTACGCGACAGGGCTCATGAACACTGAAGCTTTCTTT.

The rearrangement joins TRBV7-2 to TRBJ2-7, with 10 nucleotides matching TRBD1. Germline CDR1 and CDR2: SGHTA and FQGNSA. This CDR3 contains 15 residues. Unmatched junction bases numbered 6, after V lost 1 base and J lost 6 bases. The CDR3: CASSLVRQGAGEQYF. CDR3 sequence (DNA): TGTGCCAGCAGCTTAGTCCGACAGGGGGCTGGCGAGCAGTACTTC.

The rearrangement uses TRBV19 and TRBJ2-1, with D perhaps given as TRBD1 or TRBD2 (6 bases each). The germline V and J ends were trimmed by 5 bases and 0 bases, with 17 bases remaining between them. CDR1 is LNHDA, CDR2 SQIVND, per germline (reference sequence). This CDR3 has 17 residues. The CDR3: CASSATLAGHSYNEQFF. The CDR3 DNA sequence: TGTGCCAGTAGTGCCACCCTGGCGGGACACTCCTACAATGAGCAGTTCTTC.

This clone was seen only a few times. CDR3: CASSYRAGTEAFF. Written as DNA, the CDR3 is TGTGCCAGCAGTTACAGGGCGGGCACTGAAGCTTTCTTT. The V call is TRBV28, the J call TRBJ1-1, with D maybe TRBD1 (6 bases). From germline, CDR1 is MDHEN and CDR2 SYDVKM. Trimming left V 4 bases short and J 4 bases short, with 10 bases between. The CDR3 totals 13 residues.

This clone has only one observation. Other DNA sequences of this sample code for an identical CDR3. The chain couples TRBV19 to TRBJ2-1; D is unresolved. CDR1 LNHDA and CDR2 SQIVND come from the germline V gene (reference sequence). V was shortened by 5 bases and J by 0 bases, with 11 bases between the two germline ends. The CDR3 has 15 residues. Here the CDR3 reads CASSPTSPSYNEQFF. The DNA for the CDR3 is TGTGCCAGTAGTCCAACTTCTCCCTCCTACAATGAGCAGTTCTTC.

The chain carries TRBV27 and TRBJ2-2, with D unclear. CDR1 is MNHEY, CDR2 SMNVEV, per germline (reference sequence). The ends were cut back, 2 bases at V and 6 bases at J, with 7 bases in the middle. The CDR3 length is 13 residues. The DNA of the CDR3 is TGTGCCAGCAGTTTACGAAACGCCGGGGAGCTGTTTTTT. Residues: CASSLRNAGELFF.

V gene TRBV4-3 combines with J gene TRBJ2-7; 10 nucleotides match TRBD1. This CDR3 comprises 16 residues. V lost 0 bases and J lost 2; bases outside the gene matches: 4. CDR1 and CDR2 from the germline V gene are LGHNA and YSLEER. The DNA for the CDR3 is TGCGCCAGCAGCCAAGAACGGACAGGGGGAACCTACGAGCAGTACTTC. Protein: CASSQERTGGTYEQYF.

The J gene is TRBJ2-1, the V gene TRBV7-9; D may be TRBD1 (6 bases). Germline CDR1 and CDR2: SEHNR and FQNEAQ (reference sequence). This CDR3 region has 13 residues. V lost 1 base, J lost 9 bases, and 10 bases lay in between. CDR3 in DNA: TGTGCCAGCAGCTTAGTCCAGGGGAGTGAGCAGTTCTTC. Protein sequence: CASSLVQGSEQFF.

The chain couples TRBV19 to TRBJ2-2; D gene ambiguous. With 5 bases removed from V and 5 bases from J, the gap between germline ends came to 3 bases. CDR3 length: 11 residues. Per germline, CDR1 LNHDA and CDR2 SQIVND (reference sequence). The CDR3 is CASSGTGELFF. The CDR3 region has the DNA TGTGCCAGTAGTGGGACCGGGGAGCTGTTTTTT.

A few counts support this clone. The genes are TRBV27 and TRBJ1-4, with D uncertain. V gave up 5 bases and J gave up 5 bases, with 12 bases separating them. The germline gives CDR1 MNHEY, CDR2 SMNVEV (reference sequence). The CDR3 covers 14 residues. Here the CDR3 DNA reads TGTGCCAGCAGTCGGGGAGCGAGGAATGAAAAACTGTTTTTT. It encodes CASSRGARNEKLFF.

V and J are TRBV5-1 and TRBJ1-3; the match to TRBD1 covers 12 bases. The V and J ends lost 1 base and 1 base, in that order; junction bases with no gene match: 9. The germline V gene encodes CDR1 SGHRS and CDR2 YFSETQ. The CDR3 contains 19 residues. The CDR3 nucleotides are TGCGCCAGCAGCTTGTACGTCGGGGGACAGGGGGCTTCTGGAAACACCATATATTTT. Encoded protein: CASSLYVGGQGASGNTIYF.

CDR3 nucleotides: TGTGCCTGGAGTATGGGCCCACCGATGGACTACGAGCAGTACTTC. This encodes CAWSMGPPMDYEQYF. The rearrangement joins TRBV30 to TRBJ2-7; D is unclear. Germline-derived CDR1 and CDR2 are GTSNPN and SVGIG (reference sequence). V was clipped by 2 bases and J by 3 bases, with 17 bases between them. The length of the CDR3 is 15 residues.